This is a list of T cell receptor beta chains from one sample in a study of T cells after yellow fever vaccination. TCRdb reprocessed the 5' RACE reads with MiXCR, giving one entry per CDR3 protein. The data contain roughly 350,000 distinct CDR3 sequences, 4.1% of them singletons. Sequences were derived from PBMCs, sampled 5 days after the yellow fever booster vaccination. These receptors came from a man younger than 35 who received the YFV17D yellow fever vaccine. Each CDR3 is given with its conserved first and last residue. Each record gives: CDR3 length, V gene, J gene, CDR3 protein.

CDR3 length: 14
V gene: TRBV27
J gene: TRBJ1-6
CDR3 protein: CASSLSSYNSPLHF

CDR3 length: 12
V gene: TRBV7-9
J gene: TRBJ1-1
CDR3 protein: CASSLGTAGAFF

CDR3 length: 16
V gene: TRBV4-1
J gene: TRBJ2-1
CDR3 protein: CASSPGQGTRYNEQFF

CDR3 length: 13
V gene: TRBV20-1
J gene: TRBJ1-1
CDR3 protein: CSARGTVNTEAFF

CDR3 length: 14
V gene: TRBV3-1
J gene: TRBJ2-7
CDR3 protein: CASAGDSTTYEQYF

CDR3 length: 12
V gene: TRBV6-4
J gene: TRBJ2-1
CDR3 protein: CASSNRGDEQFF

CDR3 length: 14
V gene: TRBV3-1
J gene: TRBJ1-3
CDR3 protein: CASSPSESGNTIYF

CDR3 length: 13
V gene: TRBV5-1
J gene: TRBJ1-2
CDR3 protein: CASSRSYPDGYTF

CDR3 length: 13
V gene: TRBV12-3/TRBV12-4
J gene: TRBJ2-3
CDR3 protein: CASSWVGTDTQYF

CDR3 length: 12
V gene: TRBV4-2
J gene: TRBJ2-7
CDR3 protein: CASSQAGDEQYF

CDR3 length: 13
V gene: TRBV5-1
J gene: TRBJ1-2
CDR3 protein: CASRTREPYGYTF

CDR3 length: 16
V gene: TRBV7-2
J gene: TRBJ1-1
CDR3 protein: CASRSSGNYVNTEAFF

CDR3 length: 14
V gene: TRBV7-9
J gene: TRBJ1-3
CDR3 protein: CASSNPTSGNTIYF

CDR3 length: 13
V gene: TRBV6-5
J gene: TRBJ1-1
CDR3 protein: CASGPSLLTEAFF

CDR3 length: 15
V gene: TRBV5-4
J gene: TRBJ1-2
CDR3 protein: CASSLARTGTIGYTF

CDR3 length: 15
V gene: TRBV3-1
J gene: TRBJ2-4
CDR3 protein: CASSPSGLAKNIQYF

CDR3 length: 15
V gene: TRBV12-3/TRBV12-4
J gene: TRBJ2-3
CDR3 protein: CASSRTSGGVDTQYF

CDR3 length: 12
V gene: TRBV12-3/TRBV12-4
J gene: TRBJ1-2
CDR3 protein: CASSYLRRGYTF

CDR3 length: 15
V gene: TRBV3-1
J gene: TRBJ1-5
CDR3 protein: CASSPDRRGNQPQHF

CDR3 length: 13
V gene: TRBV12-3/TRBV12-4
J gene: TRBJ1-5
CDR3 protein: CASTNRVGQPQHF

CDR3 length: 13
V gene: TRBV7-3
J gene: TRBJ1-1
CDR3 protein: CASSSDPGTEAFF

CDR3 length: 14
V gene: TRBV25-1
J gene: TRBJ2-3
CDR3 protein: CASSTGGHTDTQYF

CDR3 length: 14
V gene: TRBV19
J gene: TRBJ1-1
CDR3 protein: CASSIGTANTEAFF

CDR3 length: 12
V gene: TRBV4-2
J gene: TRBJ2-7
CDR3 protein: CASSYSSGEQYF

CDR3 length: 15
V gene: TRBV5-1
J gene: TRBJ2-7
CDR3 protein: CASSFSAGLAYEQYF

CDR3 length: 11
V gene: TRBV29-1
J gene: TRBJ2-1
CDR3 protein: CSVQGADEQFF

CDR3 length: 13
V gene: TRBV2
J gene: TRBJ1-2
CDR3 protein: CASSRAQVDGYTF

CDR3 length: 15
V gene: TRBV18
J gene: TRBJ2-3
CDR3 protein: CASSPASVATDTQYF

CDR3 length: 13
V gene: TRBV29-1
J gene: TRBJ1-5
CDR3 protein: CSVGLTGVQPQHF

CDR3 length: 15
V gene: TRBV4-3
J gene: TRBJ2-2
CDR3 protein: CASSQVYRETGELFF

CDR3 length: 15
V gene: TRBV7-8
J gene: TRBJ1-5
CDR3 protein: CASSLSGGGWKPQHF

CDR3 length: 15
V gene: TRBV4-3
J gene: TRBJ2-7
CDR3 protein: CASSLDQRGPYEQYF

CDR3 length: 13
V gene: TRBV18
J gene: TRBJ1-1
CDR3 protein: CASSPPGPTEAFF

CDR3 length: 15
V gene: TRBV7-2
J gene: TRBJ1-1
CDR3 protein: CASSLEALGGTEAFF

CDR3 length: 16
V gene: TRBV4-3
J gene: TRBJ1-1
CDR3 protein: CASSPDRVPRGTEAFF

CDR3 length: 13
V gene: TRBV7-2
J gene: TRBJ2-7
CDR3 protein: CASSLGTIYEQYF

CDR3 length: 15
V gene: TRBV7-8
J gene: TRBJ1-1
CDR3 protein: CASSAQRRTNTEAFF

CDR3 length: 15
V gene: TRBV5-1
J gene: TRBJ2-3
CDR3 protein: CATAPGPASTDTQYF

CDR3 length: 15
V gene: TRBV9
J gene: TRBJ2-7
CDR3 protein: CASSPRLAGAEEQYF

CDR3 length: 15
V gene: TRBV7-9
J gene: TRBJ1-1
CDR3 protein: CASSLGPGAIIEAFF

CDR3 length: 14
V gene: TRBV20-1
J gene: TRBJ1-1
CDR3 protein: CSASGGAGATEAFF

CDR3 length: 13
V gene: TRBV10-2
J gene: TRBJ2-7
CDR3 protein: CASSEGQGVIVTF

CDR3 length: 13
V gene: TRBV6-2/TRBV6-3
J gene: TRBJ1-4
CDR3 protein: CAGQRAFNEKLFF

CDR3 length: 13
V gene: TRBV6-1
J gene: TRBJ2-5
CDR3 protein: CASSTVLAETQYF

CDR3 length: 15
V gene: TRBV4-3
J gene: TRBJ2-5
CDR3 protein: CASSQQMQGPGTQYF

CDR3 length: 15
V gene: TRBV5-5
J gene: TRBJ2-1
CDR3 protein: CASSFLPSGDSEQFF

CDR3 length: 14
V gene: TRBV6-2/TRBV6-3
J gene: TRBJ1-5
CDR3 protein: CASRRTGAYWPQHF

CDR3 length: 15
V gene: TRBV5-1
J gene: TRBJ2-1
CDR3 protein: CASSLGDLLRDEQFF

CDR3 length: 14
V gene: TRBV6-5
J gene: TRBJ1-4
CDR3 protein: CASSPGASNEKLFF

CDR3 length: 15
V gene: TRBV5-1
J gene: TRBJ1-6
CDR3 protein: CASSGNGARNSPLHF

CDR3 length: 13
V gene: TRBV20-1
J gene: TRBJ1-1
CDR3 protein: CSAKTAGRAEAFF

CDR3 length: 15
V gene: TRBV6-5
J gene: TRBJ2-5
CDR3 protein: CASSSGLAGIETQYF

CDR3 length: 15
V gene: TRBV6-5
J gene: TRBJ1-3
CDR3 protein: CASSPLTGSGNTIYF

CDR3 length: 13
V gene: TRBV12-3/TRBV12-4
J gene: TRBJ2-5
CDR3 protein: CASSQQDGETQYF

CDR3 length: 14
V gene: TRBV7-9
J gene: TRBJ2-1
CDR3 protein: CASSFTSTYNEQFF

CDR3 length: 13
V gene: TRBV19
J gene: TRBJ1-1
CDR3 protein: CASSMGSRTEAFF

CDR3 length: 14
V gene: TRBV7-2
J gene: TRBJ1-3
CDR3 protein: CASSHDYSGNTIYF

CDR3 length: 13
V gene: TRBV4-3
J gene: TRBJ2-5
CDR3 protein: CASSQGEEETQYF